This T cell receptor beta chain was observed in a study of T-cell memory formation after mild COVID-19. Background on the study: Across donors, TCR clusters were largely donor specific.

Amplification by 5'RACE using constant-segment primers produced TCR alpha and TCR beta cDNA libraries that carried sample barcodes and UMIs. TCRdb passed the 5' RACE reads through MiXCR, listing each CDR3 protein once. This sample yields 250,000 to 300,000 distinct CDR3 sequences, of which roughly 18% are seen a single time; 20% to 25% belongs to the top ten. Trimming took 3 bases from V and 4 from J, leaving 10 bases between them. CDR3 length: 14 residues. Germline V CDR1 and CDR2: SGHTA, FQGNSA. The TCR sequence derives from a man between 18 and 35 years old who had mild COVID-19 (a few samples of this study predate the infection). Cell type and time point are not known. The sequencing sample was made of PBMCs or a T cell subset sorted from them (not recorded which). The genes are TRBV7-2 and TRBJ1-5, with D possibly TRBD1 on 5 matching bases. CDR3 sequence reads: CASSFVGANQPQHF. The CDR3 coding sequence is TGTGCCAGCAGCTTTGTCGGGGCTAATCAGCCCCAGCATTTT.